A single sample is the source of the 28 T cell receptor beta chains below, sequenced in a study of blood T cell repertoires in COVID-19. TCRdb's table, derived via immunoSEQ multiplex PCR, lists solely in-frame clones and lacks some. Of around 260,000 clones listed, roughly 90% are singletons. What was sequenced was peripheral blood. These receptors all come from a human donor in a cohort sampled during active COVID-19.

This clone was counted a single time. The genes are TRBV5-1 and TRBJ1-4, with 8 bases that match TRBD1. The junction had 11 bases not matched to a gene; V was cut back by 5 bases and J by 8 bases. From germline, CDR1 is SGHRS and CDR2 YFSETQ. CDR3 size: 15 residues. CDR3 sequence reads: CASSGRGLYGEKLFF. For the CDR3, the DNA is TGCGCCAGCAGTGGCAGGGGGCTTTATGGGGAAAAACTGTTTTTT.

This clone was detected only once. The chain employs TRBV3-1 (or the pseudogene TRBV3-2) and TRBJ2-5; D gene unclear. V was trimmed by 1 base and J by 2 bases, leaving 11 bases between them. From germline, CDR1 is LGHDT and CDR2 YNNKEL (reference sequence). The CDR3 loop spans 15 amino acids. CDR3 DNA sequence: TGTGCCAGCAGCCAAGTGTCCGGGTTTCAAGAGACCCAGTACTTC. Translated, it gives CASSQVSGFQETQYF.

The V gene is TRBV6-5, the J gene TRBJ1-5; 8 bases fit TRBD1. Germline lookup yields CDR1 MNHEY and CDR2 SVGAGI. V dropped 6 bases and J dropped 2; count of bases not matched to a gene: 6. The CDR3 runs to 15 residues. The CDR3 DNA reads as TGTGCCAGCAGCCGACAGGGGCACGGCAATCAGCCCCAGCATTTT. It translates to CASSRQGHGNQPQHF.

The chain joins TRBV7-8 to TRBJ2-6, with 8 bases identical to TRBD1. The CDR3 is 17 residues long. The ends lost 5 bases at V and 4 bases at J; junction bases unmatched: 10. Germline-derived CDR1 and CDR2 are SGHVS and FQNEAQ. The CDR3 reads CASSLRTGTSGANVLTF. The CDR3 DNA reads TGTGCCAGCAGCCTCAGGACAGGGACGTCAGGGGCCAACGTCCTGACTTTC. Looking up the rest from reference TRBV7-8 and TRBJ2-6 gives the full variable domain: GAGVSQSPRYKVAKRGQDVALRCDPISGHVSLFWYQQALGQGPEFLTYFQNEAQLDKSGLPSDRFFAERPEGSVSTLKIQRTQQEDSAVYLCASSLRTGTSGANVLTFGAGSRLTVL.

The rearrangement uses TRBV28 and TRBJ2-1, with a weak D call TRBD1 (6 bases). Deletions cut 7 bases from V and 3 bases from J, with 13 bases between. Per germline, CDR1 MDHEN and CDR2 SYDVKM. This CDR3 region has 14 residues. The CDR3 reads CASTLLDSYNEQFF. CDR3 coding DNA: TGTGCCAGCACACTTCTGGACAGCTACAATGAGCAGTTCTTC. Based on the CDR3 plus reference TRBV28 and TRBJ2-1, the full variable domain is DVKVTQSSRYLVKRTGEKVFLECVQDMDHENMFWYRQDPGLGLRLIYFSYDVKMKEKGDIPEGYSVSREKKERFSLILESASTNQTSMYLCASTLLDSYNEQFFGPGTRLTVL.

V gene TRBV5-4 combines with J gene TRBJ2-1; 9 bases agree with TRBD2. Germline V CDR1 and CDR2: SGHNT, YYREEE (reference sequence). The CDR3 has 15 amino acids. J gave up 4 bases and V 4 bases, and 6 bases lay outside the gene matches. CDR3 sequence (DNA): TGTGCCAGCAGCCGGACCCTAGCGGGATACAATGAGCAGTTCTTC. Amino acid sequence: CASSRTLAGYNEQFF.

The chain carries TRBV14 and TRBJ2-5; 7 nucleotides line up with TRBD1. The V and J ends lost 4 bases and 5 bases, in that order; junction bases with no gene match: 10. Germline V CDR1 and CDR2: SGHDN, FVKESK. This CDR3 has 15 residues. CDR3 sequence reads: CASSPWDSPGETQYF. In DNA form, the CDR3 reads TGTGCCAGCAGCCCGTGGGACAGCCCAGGGGAGACCCAGTACTTC.

The CDR3 bases are TGTGCCAGCTCACCACCTACAGGGTCCCCCTTCGGAGAAAAACTGTTTTTT. This gives the protein CASSPPTGSPFGEKLFF. The V and J genes are TRBV18 and TRBJ1-4; maybe TRBD1 (6 bases). V was shortened by 0 bases and J by 8 bases, with 19 bases between the two germline ends. Germline loops: CDR1 KGHSH, CDR2 LQKENI. The CDR3 is 17 residues long. The full variable domain, in which reference TRBV18 and TRBJ1-4 provide the parts outside the CDR3, is NAGVMQNPRHLVRRRGQEARLRCSPMKGHSHVYWYRQLPEEGLKFMVYLQKENIIDESGMPKERFSAEFPKEGPSILRIQQVVRGDSAAYFCASSPPTGSPFGEKLFFGSGTQLSVL.

The table lists this clone with a few counts. This chain uses TRBV27 with TRBJ2-7; 7 bases agree with TRBD1. The CDR3 length is 14 residues. The germline gives CDR1 MNHEY, CDR2 SMNVEV (reference sequence). V gave up 6 bases and J gave up 3 bases; unmatched junction bases: 8. CDR3 region: CASSPTGQGYEQYF. For the CDR3, the DNA is TGTGCCAGCAGCCCGACAGGGCAGGGCTACGAGCAGTACTTC.

V and J are TRBV27 and TRBJ1-1; TRBD1 agrees at 8 bases. Germline values: CDR1 MNHEY, CDR2 SMNVEV (reference sequence). V shed 5 bases, J shed 5 bases, and the junction held 10 bases outside the gene matches. This CDR3 region has 15 residues. The CDR3 sequence: CASSPPDRGGTEAFF. The CDR3 DNA reads TGTGCCAGCAGTCCACCTGACAGGGGTGGAACTGAAGCTTTCTTT.

V and J are TRBV6-6 and TRBJ2-7; 7 bases are shared with TRBD1. CDR3 length equals 13 residues. The trim removed 4 bases at V and 7 bases at J, leaving 7 bases unmatched. Germline V lookup: CDR1 MNHNY, CDR2 SVGAGI (reference sequence). In nucleotides, the CDR3 is TGTGCCAGCAGTTCCCAGGGGGTAGGGGAGCAGTACTTC. This sequence encodes CASSSQGVGEQYF.

This clone has only one observation. The genes are TRBV7-3 and TRBJ2-1, with 9 nucleotides matching TRBD2. This CDR3 contains 16 residues. V dropped 1 base and J dropped 4; count of bases not matched to a gene: 5. The germline V gene encodes CDR1 SGHTA and CDR2 FQGTGA. CDR3 amino acids: CASSLSRLAGYNEQFF. The CDR3 bases are TGTGCCAGCAGCTTAAGTCGGCTAGCGGGGTACAATGAGCAGTTCTTC.

This chain uses TRBV9 with TRBJ1-5; D is perhaps TRBD1 (6 bases). Germline assignment: CDR1 SGDLS and CDR2 YYNGEE. V lost 4 bases and J lost 3, with 14 bases in between. This CDR3 region has 15 residues. CDR3 DNA sequence: TGTGCCAGCAGCTGGGGAGGGGGTGACAATCAGCCCCAGCATTTT. Its protein is CASSWGGGDNQPQHF. Full variable domain (outside the CDR3, taken from reference TRBV9 and TRBJ1-5): DSGVTQTPKHLITATGQRVTLRCSPRSGDLSVYWYQQSLDQGLQFLIQYYNGEERAKGNILERFSAQQFPDLHSELNLSSLELGDSALYFCASSWGGGDNQPQHFGDGTRLSIL.

This clone was detected only once. V and J are TRBV7-9 and TRBJ1-2, with TRBD1 identical over 7 bases. J lost 5 bases, V lost 3 bases, and 6 bases had no gene match. The germline CDR1 and CDR2 sequences are SEHNR and FQNEAQ (reference sequence). CDR3 size: 14 residues. The CDR3 spells CASSFRGQVYGYTF. In nucleotides, the CDR3 is TGTGCCAGCAGCTTTCGAGGACAGGTTTATGGCTACACCTTC.

In this sample, this clone turned up a few times. The chain links TRBV5-4 to TRBJ1-2; 7 nucleotides agree with TRBD1. There are 15 residues in the CDR3. Trimming at V came to 5 bases and at J to 4 bases, leaving 11 bases not matched to a gene. Per germline, CDR1 SGHNT and CDR2 YYREEE (reference sequence). DNA for the CDR3: TGTGCCAGCAGGCCTGCCACAGGGGCACCCTATGGCTACACCTTC. The encoded protein is CASRPATGAPYGYTF.

The chain has TRBV18 and TRBJ2-3; D is ambiguous. V lost 2 bases and J lost 3, with 6 bases in between. Germline-derived CDR1 and CDR2 are KGHSH and LQKENI. This CDR3 comprises 13 residues. CDR3 sequence (DNA): TGTGCCAGCTCACCAGCGGCTACAGATACGCAGTATTTT. Translating gives CASSPAATDTQYF.

The gene calls are TRBV9 and TRBJ2-1, with no clear D. This CDR3 has 14 amino acids. The germline gives CDR1 SGDLS, CDR2 YYNGEE. Deletions cut 3 bases from V and 6 bases from J, with 13 bases between. DNA for the CDR3: TGTGCCAGCAGCGACTGGGCTGTGGGCAATGAGCAGTTCTTC. It translates to CASSDWAVGNEQFF.

This clone was recorded once. The V and J genes are TRBV6-5 and TRBJ1-4; possibly TRBD1 for D (5 bases). Germline CDR1 and CDR2: MNHEY and SVGAGI. CDR3 length: 14 amino acids. Trimming left V 0 bases short and J 7 bases short, with 9 bases between. CDR3 DNA sequence: TGTGCCAGCAGTTACTCCCAGGGCGGTGAAAAACTGTTTTTT. Translated, it gives CASSYSQGGEKLFF.

This clone was seen only once. Sequence at one end of the junction differs from germline and may be a read error. The rearrangement joins TRBV7-3 to TRBJ2-7; 8 nucleotides line up with TRBD2. In germline, CDR1 is SGHTA, CDR2 FQGTGA. CDR3 size: 13 residues. CDR3 nucleotides: TGTGCCAGCAGCGTAACTAGCGGCTACGAGCAGTACTTC. As protein: CASSVTSGYEQYF.

In this sample, this clone turned up once. The V and J genes are TRBV6-5 and TRBJ1-4, with D uncertain. V was cut by 3 bases and J by 0 bases, with 8 bases left in between. The CDR3 spans 15 residues. Germline CDR1 is MNHEY and CDR2 is SVGAGI. The CDR3 DNA follows: TGTGCCAGCAGTTATTCGGGAGCAACTAATGAAAAACTGTTTTTT. Protein product: CASSYSGATNEKLFF.

V is TRBV2 and J is TRBJ1-2, with D unclear. Germline V CDR1 and CDR2: SNHLY, FYNNEI. The germline V and J ends were trimmed by 5 bases and 2 bases, with 15 bases remaining between them. This CDR3 has 15 residues. CDR3 loop: CASSFGGQSNYGYTF. The CDR3 coding sequence is TGTGCCAGCAGTTTCGGTGGGCAGTCAAACTATGGCTACACCTTC.

This sequence joins TRBV5-1 and TRBJ2-7; 7 bases fit TRBD1. The germline V gene has CDR1 SGHRS and CDR2 YFSETQ. This CDR3 region has 13 residues. The J segment lost 3 bases and the V segment lost 4 bases, leaving 4 bases of the junction unmatched. CDR3 region: CASSRGTDYEQYF. CDR3 in DNA: TGCGCCAGCAGCCGAGGGACAGACTACGAGCAGTACTTC.

The chain joins TRBV24-1 to TRBJ1-5; D is possibly TRBD1 (5 bases). Trimming stripped 4 bases from V and 1 base from J, with 13 bases between. Germline CDR1 reads KGHDR; CDR2 reads SFDVKD. CDR3 length equals 16 residues. CDR3 protein: CATSDGGVGSNQPQHF. DNA of the CDR3: TGTGCCACCAGTGACGGGGGGGTGGGAAGCAATCAGCCCCAGCATTTT.

This chain uses TRBV3-1 (or the pseudogene TRBV3-2) with TRBJ1-5; 8 bases line up with TRBD1. Germline CDR1 and CDR2: LGHDT and YNNKEL (reference sequence). There are 15 residues in the CDR3. J lost 9 bases, V lost 0 bases, and 7 bases had no gene match. CDR3 bases: TGTGCCAGCAGCCAAGATGGACAGGGCCTAATGCCCCAGCATTTT. This sequence encodes CASSQDGQGLMPQHF.

This clone came up once. The chain's CDR3 is CASSVGQGAEAFF. The CDR3 region has the DNA TGTGCCAGCAGCGTAGGACAGGGCGCTGAAGCTTTCTTT. The rearrangement joins TRBV9 to TRBJ1-1; TRBD1 aligns across 7 bases. The CDR3 has 13 amino acids. Per the germline V gene, CDR1 is SGDLS and CDR2 is YYNGEE. V was pared by 0 bases and J by 6 bases, with 2 bases of the junction left unmatched.

This sequence joins TRBV5-8 and TRBJ1-2; D gene unclear. Germline loops: CDR1 SGHTS, CDR2 YDEGEE. This CDR3 spans 17 amino acids. V was shortened by 4 bases and J by 4 bases, with 23 bases between the two germline ends. CDR3 sequence reads: CASSQRFGQLAVYGYTF. For the CDR3, the DNA is TGTGCCAGCAGCCAAAGATTCGGCCAGCTGGCGGTCTATGGCTACACCTTC.

The V call is TRBV6-1, the J call TRBJ2-7; 7 positions match TRBD1. Trimming removed 2 bases from V and 3 bases from J; junction bases left unmatched: 1. Germline CDR1 reads MNHNS; CDR2 reads SASEGT. This CDR3 region has 13 residues. The CDR3 reads CASSERDSYEQYF. The CDR3 nucleotides are TGTGCCAGCAGTGAACGGGACAGCTACGAGCAGTACTTC.

This chain joins TRBV6-6 and TRBJ2-1, with 10 bases lining up with TRBD1. CDR1 and CDR2 from the germline V gene are MNHNY and SVGAGI (reference sequence). The V and J ends lost 4 bases and 3 bases, in that order; junction bases with no gene match: 6. This CDR3 comprises 16 residues. CDR3 nucleotides: TGTGCCAGCAGTTCCCCGGACAGGGGGAACTACAATGAGCAGTTCTTC. Its protein is CASSSPDRGNYNEQFF.